These 15 T cell receptor beta chains were all obtained from the same sample, sequenced in a study of T cell repertoires in cytomegalovirus infection. TCRdb called the reads again in MiXCR, with one record for every CDR3 protein. This sample has hundreds of thousands of distinct CDR3 sequences, with roughly 31% found just once. The antigens these receptors bind are not known. This material consisted of cultured CD8+ T cells from PBMCs, taken from culture after CMV antigen stimulation. The receptor set was obtained from a human donor in good health (CMV status not recorded). Some clones in this sample may be carry-over from other donors' samples.

V and J are TRBV11-1 and TRBJ2-1, with 8 positions matching TRBD2. The CDR3 is 19 residues long. Per the germline V gene, CDR1 is SGHAT and CDR2 is FQDESV (reference sequence). V gave up 2 bases and J gave up 9 bases; unmatched junction bases: 21. As DNA, the CDR3 is TGTGCCAGCAGCTTAAACTGGATCGGCGCGGGGGGCGGGGTTGGTGAGCAGTTCTTC. Encoded protein: CASSLNWIGAGGGVGEQFF.

This clonotype was counted many times. The rearrangement joins TRBV7-2 to TRBJ1-5, with D maybe TRBD1 (5 bases). V was cut by 1 base and J by 2 bases, with 12 bases left in between. The CDR3 has 16 residues. CDR1 and CDR2 from the germline V gene are SGHTA and FQGNSA. The CDR3 is CASSLGDGVRNQPQHF. The CDR3 DNA is TGTGCCAGCAGCTTAGGGGACGGTGTTCGCAATCAGCCCCAGCATTTT.

This chain joins TRBV2 and TRBJ1-5; perhaps TRBD1 as D (5 bases). The germline CDR1 and CDR2 sequences are SNHLY and FYNNEI. Trimming stripped 6 bases from V and 5 bases from J, with 17 bases between. The CDR3 has 15 residues. CDR3 amino acids: CASRQAGMGDQPQHF. The CDR3 DNA reads TGTGCCAGCAGACAAGCAGGGATGGGGGATCAGCCCCAGCATTTT.

This chain uses TRBV3-1 with TRBJ2-1, with D tentatively TRBD2 (6 bases). V lost 2 bases and J 5 bases, leaving 10 bases between the germline ends. Germline lookup yields CDR1 LGHDT and CDR2 YNNKEL (reference sequence). The CDR3 has 14 amino acids. The CDR3 here is CASSQSSDHNEQFF. The DNA for the CDR3 is TGTGCCAGCAGCCAATCTAGCGACCACAATGAGCAGTTCTTC.

Turning to this clonotype: At one end, the junction sequence differs from germline, possibly due to a read error. The rearrangement uses TRBV5-5 and TRBJ2-1; D ambiguous. CDR3 length: 13 amino acids. From germline, CDR1 is SGHKS and CDR2 YYEKEE (reference sequence). The CDR3 reads CVSIPDPDNEQFF. The CDR3 DNA sequence: TGTGTCAGCATCCCGGACCCCGACAATGAGCAGTTCTTC.

This clonotype was observed a few times. The rearrangement links TRBV10-3 to TRBJ1-1, with TRBD1 matching over 10 bases. The length of the CDR3 is 14 residues. Germline lookup yields CDR1 ENHRY and CDR2 SYGVKD. The V gene end was trimmed by 3 bases and the J gene end by 8 bases; junction bases not matched to a gene: 6. In DNA form, the CDR3 reads TGTGCCATCAGTGACCCTGGACAGGGGGGGGAAGCTTTCTTT. This gives the protein CAISDPGQGGEAFF.

The chain has TRBV7-9 and TRBJ2-2; 10 nucleotides match TRBD1. With 2 bases clipped from V and 6 bases from J, the junction kept 9 bases outside the gene matches. The CDR3 is 17 residues long. CDR1 is SEHNR, CDR2 FQNEAQ, per germline (reference sequence). CDR3 in DNA: TGTGCCAGCAGCTTAATTCGGGACAGGGGAGTTTCCGGGGAGCTGTTTTTT. It is translated as CASSLIRDRGVSGELFF.

This chain links TRBV9 with TRBJ2-2; 8 nucleotides line up with TRBD1. The CDR3 is 16 residues long. Germline CDR1 is SGDLS and CDR2 is YYNGEE. V lost 4 bases to trimming and J lost 7 bases; unmatched junction nucleotides: 12. This CDR3 reads CASSFRGTGGNGELFF. For the CDR3, the DNA is TGTGCCAGCAGCTTCCGGGGTACAGGGGGAAACGGGGAGCTGTTTTTT.

This clonotype was recorded many times. The chain uses TRBV12-3 or TRBV12-4 and TRBJ2-2; D uncertain. The germline V and J ends were trimmed by 6 bases and 7 bases, with 12 bases remaining between them. The CDR3 is 13 amino acids. As DNA, the CDR3 is TGTGCCAGCAGGGGATTTGGGATCGGGGAGCTGTTTTTT. Residues: CASRGFGIGELFF.

The chain couples TRBV9 to TRBJ2-1; 9 nucleotides agree with TRBD2. The CDR3 is 15 amino acids. CDR1 SGDLS and CDR2 YYNGEE come from the germline V gene. J was trimmed by 7 bases and V by 6 bases; bases with no gene match: 11. CDR3 region: CASIGSGGQVNEQFF. CDR3 bases: TGTGCCAGCATCGGTAGCGGGGGCCAGGTGAATGAGCAGTTCTTC.

V and J are TRBV4-1 and TRBJ1-1; 8 positions agree with TRBD1. The germline CDR1 and CDR2 sequences are MGHRA and YSYEKL. V was pared by 2 bases and J by 1 base, with 3 bases of the junction left unmatched. This CDR3 has 15 residues. Here the CDR3 reads CASSQLGTGNTEAFF. The CDR3 nucleotides are TGCGCCAGCAGCCAACTCGGGACAGGGAACACTGAAGCTTTCTTT.

This clonotype was seen a single time. This chain connects TRBV19 to TRBJ2-1; 11 bases match TRBD2. CDR1 and CDR2 (germline): LNHDA, SQIVND (reference sequence). The CDR3 contains 15 residues. After removal of 5 bases from V and 7 bases from J, the junction contained 7 bases not matched to a gene. Here the CDR3 reads CASSGGASGGNEQFF. The CDR3 bases are TGTGCCAGTAGTGGGGGCGCTAGCGGGGGGAATGAGCAGTTCTTC.

This clonotype turned up a few times. The rearrangement links TRBV11-2 to TRBJ1-1; the D gene is possibly TRBD1 (5 bases). Trimming took off 6 bases at V and 6 bases at J, with 17 bases between the two ends. The CDR3 runs to 14 residues. The V gene's germline CDR1 is SGHAT and CDR2 FQNNGV. CDR3 residues: CASRPWSGLPEAFF. The CDR3 DNA is TGTGCCAGCAGACCATGGTCAGGGCTCCCTGAAGCTTTCTTT.

V usage is TRBV29-1 and J usage is TRBJ1-2, with a weak D call TRBD1 (5 bases). With 3 bases removed from V and 7 bases from J, the gap between germline ends came to 15 bases. The CDR3 length is 13 residues. Germline V lookup: CDR1 SQVTM, CDR2 ANQGSEA. CDR3 amino acids: CSVDAGRASGYTF. The CDR3 nucleotides are TGCAGCGTTGATGCGGGCAGGGCCTCTGGCTACACCTTC.

This clonotype was counted at least ten times. This chain joins TRBV7-8 and TRBJ2-2; 10 bases agree with TRBD2. This CDR3 is 16 amino acids long. CDR1 is SGHVS and CDR2 is FQNEAQ in the germline V gene. Losses at the gene ends were 1 base for V and 6 bases for J; bases not matched to a gene: 5. CDR3 DNA: TGTGCCAGCAGCTTAGGTCCAGCGGGGGGGCCCGGGGAGCTGTTTTTT. Translated, it gives CASSLGPAGGPGELFF.